This paragraph reports one T cell receptor (beta chain). This specimen comes from a study of cytomegalovirus exposure and HLA in healthy donors. Primers included in the PCR were 60 Vbeta and 13 Jbeta primers. Sequencing was performed with immunoSEQ multiplex PCR; in TCRdb, only in-frame clones are kept and a portion is missing. The sample consists of about 140,000 clones, around two thirds of them appearing once. This sequence was found in a male donor in good health and CMV-seronegative. Sequenced sample: PBMCs.

CDR3 protein: CARTRGLARETQYF. The CDR3 DNA follows: TGTGCCAGGACCCGGGGACTAGCGCGGGAGACCCAGTACTTC. The gene calls are TRBV6-1 and TRBJ2-5; 10 bases line up with TRBD2. The length of the CDR3 is 14 residues. With 9 bases clipped from V and 5 bases from J, the junction kept 9 bases outside the gene matches. CDR1 and CDR2 (germline): MNHNS, SASEGT.